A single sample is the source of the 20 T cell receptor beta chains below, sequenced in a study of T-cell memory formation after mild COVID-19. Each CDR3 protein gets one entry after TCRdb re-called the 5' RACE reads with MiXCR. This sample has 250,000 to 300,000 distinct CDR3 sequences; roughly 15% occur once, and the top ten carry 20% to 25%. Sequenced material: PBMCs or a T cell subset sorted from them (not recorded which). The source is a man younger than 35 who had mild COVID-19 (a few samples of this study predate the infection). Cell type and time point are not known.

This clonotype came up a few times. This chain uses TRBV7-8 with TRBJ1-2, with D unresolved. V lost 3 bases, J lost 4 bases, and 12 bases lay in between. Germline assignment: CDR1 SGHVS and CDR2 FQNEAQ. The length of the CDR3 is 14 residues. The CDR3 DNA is TGTGCCAGCAGCTTTGGTATAGGGCCCTATGGCTACACCTTC. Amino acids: CASSFGIGPYGYTF.

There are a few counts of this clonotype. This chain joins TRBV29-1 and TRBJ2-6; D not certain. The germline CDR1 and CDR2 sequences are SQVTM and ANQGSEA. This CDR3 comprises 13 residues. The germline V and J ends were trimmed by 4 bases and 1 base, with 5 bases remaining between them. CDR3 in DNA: TGCAGCGTTGGGTGGTCTGGGGCCAACGTCCTGACTTTC. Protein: CSVGWSGANVLTF.

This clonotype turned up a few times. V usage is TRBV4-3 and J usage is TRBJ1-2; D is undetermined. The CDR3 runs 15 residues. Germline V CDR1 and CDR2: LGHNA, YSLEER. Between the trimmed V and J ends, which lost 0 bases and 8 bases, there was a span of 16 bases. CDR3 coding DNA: TGCGCCAGCAGCCAAGACCCGCAATTCTTCTACGGCTACACCTTC. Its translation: CASSQDPQFFYGYTF.

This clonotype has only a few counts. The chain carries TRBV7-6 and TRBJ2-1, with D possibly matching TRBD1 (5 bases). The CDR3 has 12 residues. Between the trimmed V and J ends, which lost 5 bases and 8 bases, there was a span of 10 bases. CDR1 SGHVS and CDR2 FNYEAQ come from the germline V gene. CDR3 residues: CASSARGDEQFF. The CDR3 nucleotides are TGTGCCAGCAGCGCAAGGGGCGATGAGCAGTTCTTC.

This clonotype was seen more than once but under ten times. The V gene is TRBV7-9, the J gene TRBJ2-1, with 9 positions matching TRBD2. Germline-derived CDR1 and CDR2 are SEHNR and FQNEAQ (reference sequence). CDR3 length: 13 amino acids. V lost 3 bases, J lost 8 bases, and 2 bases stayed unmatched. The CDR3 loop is CASSFASGDEQFF. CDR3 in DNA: TGTGCCAGCAGCTTTGCTAGCGGGGATGAGCAGTTCTTC.

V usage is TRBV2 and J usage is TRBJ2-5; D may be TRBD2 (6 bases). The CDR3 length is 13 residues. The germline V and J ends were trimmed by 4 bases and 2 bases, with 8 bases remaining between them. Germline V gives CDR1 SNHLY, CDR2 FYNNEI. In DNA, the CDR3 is TGTGCCAGCAGTGCTCGGGGGCAAGAGACCCAGTACTTC. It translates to CASSARGQETQYF.

The chain's CDR3 is CASSLDPGLNTEAFF. The CDR3 DNA sequence: TGCGCCAGCAGTCTCGACCCCGGGCTGAACACTGAAGCTTTCTTT. The chain links TRBV4-1 to TRBJ1-1; D ambiguous. Trimming removed 6 bases at V and 0 bases at J, with 14 bases between. Germline lookup yields CDR1 MGHRA and CDR2 YSYEKL. This CDR3 has 15 amino acids.

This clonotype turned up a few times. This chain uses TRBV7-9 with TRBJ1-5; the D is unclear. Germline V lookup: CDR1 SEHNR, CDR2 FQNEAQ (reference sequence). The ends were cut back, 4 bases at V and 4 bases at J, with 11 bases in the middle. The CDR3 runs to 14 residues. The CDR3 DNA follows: TGTGCCAGCAGCTCAACCTTCAGGAATCAGCCCCAGCATTTT. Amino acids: CASSSTFRNQPQHF.

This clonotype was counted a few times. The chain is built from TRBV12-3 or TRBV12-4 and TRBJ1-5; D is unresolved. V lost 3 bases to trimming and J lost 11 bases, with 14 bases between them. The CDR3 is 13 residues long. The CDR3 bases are TGTGCCAGCAGTTTCGAAGTGAGCAGGACCCAGCATTTT. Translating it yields CASSFEVSRTQHF.

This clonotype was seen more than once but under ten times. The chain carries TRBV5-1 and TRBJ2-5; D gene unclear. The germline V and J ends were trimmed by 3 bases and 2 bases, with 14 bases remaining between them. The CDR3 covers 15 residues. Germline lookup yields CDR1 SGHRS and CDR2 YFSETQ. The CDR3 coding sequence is TGCGCCAGCAGCTCCACCCTAGTGGGACAAGAGACCCAGTACTTC. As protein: CASSSTLVGQETQYF.

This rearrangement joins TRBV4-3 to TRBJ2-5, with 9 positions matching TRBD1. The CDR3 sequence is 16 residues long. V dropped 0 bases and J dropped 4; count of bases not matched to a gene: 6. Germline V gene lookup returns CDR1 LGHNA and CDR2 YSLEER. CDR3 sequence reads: CASSQDPTGGRETQYF. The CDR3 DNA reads TGCGCCAGCAGCCAAGACCCGACAGGGGGGAGAGAGACCCAGTACTTC.

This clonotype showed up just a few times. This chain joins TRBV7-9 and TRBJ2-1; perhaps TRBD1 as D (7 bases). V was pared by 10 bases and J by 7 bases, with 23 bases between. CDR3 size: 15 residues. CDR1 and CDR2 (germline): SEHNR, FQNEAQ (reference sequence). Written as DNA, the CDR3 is TGTGCCACTGGGGGGCTTTCGGGACAGAAGAATGAGCAGTTCTTC. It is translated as CATGGLSGQKNEQFF. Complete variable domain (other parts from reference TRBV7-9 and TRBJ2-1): DTGVSQNPRHKITKRGQNVTFRCDPISEHNRLYWYRQTLGQGPEFLTYFQNEAQLEKSRLLSDRFSAERPKGSFSTLEIQRTEQGDSAMYLCATGGLSGQKNEQFFGPGTRLTVL.

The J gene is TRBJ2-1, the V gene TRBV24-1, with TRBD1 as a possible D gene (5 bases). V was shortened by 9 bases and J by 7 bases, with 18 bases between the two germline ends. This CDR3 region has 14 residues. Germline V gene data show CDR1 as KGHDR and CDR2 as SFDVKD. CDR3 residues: CATASMIKGNEQFF. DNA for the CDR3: TGTGCCACCGCGAGTATGATCAAGGGGAATGAGCAGTTCTTC.

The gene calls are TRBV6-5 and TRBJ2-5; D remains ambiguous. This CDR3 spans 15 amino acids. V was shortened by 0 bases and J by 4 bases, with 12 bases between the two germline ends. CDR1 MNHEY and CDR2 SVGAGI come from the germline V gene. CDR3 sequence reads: CASSYSLMAPETQYF. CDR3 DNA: TGTGCCAGCAGTTACTCCCTTATGGCCCCAGAGACCCAGTACTTC.

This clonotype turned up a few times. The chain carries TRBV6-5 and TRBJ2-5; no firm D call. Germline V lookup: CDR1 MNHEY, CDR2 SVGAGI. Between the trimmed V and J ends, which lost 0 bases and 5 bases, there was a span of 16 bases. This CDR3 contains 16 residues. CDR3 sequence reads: CASSYSVWGMKETQYF. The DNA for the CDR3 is TGTGCCAGCAGTTACTCGGTGTGGGGTATGAAGGAGACCCAGTACTTC.

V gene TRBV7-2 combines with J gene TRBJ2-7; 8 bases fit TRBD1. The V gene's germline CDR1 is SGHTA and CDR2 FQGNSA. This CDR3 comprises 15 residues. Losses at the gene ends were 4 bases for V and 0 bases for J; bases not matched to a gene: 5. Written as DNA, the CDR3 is TGTGCCAGCAGCTCAGGGGGACAGGCCTCCTACGAGCAGTACTTC. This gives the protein CASSSGGQASYEQYF.

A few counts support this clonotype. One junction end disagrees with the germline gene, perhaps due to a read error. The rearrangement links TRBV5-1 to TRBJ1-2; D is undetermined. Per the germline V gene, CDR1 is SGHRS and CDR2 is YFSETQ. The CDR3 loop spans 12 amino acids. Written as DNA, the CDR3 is TGCGCCAGCAGCAACCACAGCCGTTCGCTTGTCTTC. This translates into CASSNHSRSLVF. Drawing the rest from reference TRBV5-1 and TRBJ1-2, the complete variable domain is KAGVTQTPRYLIKTRGQQVTLSCSPISGHRSVSWYQQTPGQGLQFLFEYFSETQRNKGNFPGRFSGRQFSNSRSEMNVSTLELGDSALYLCASSNHSRSLVFGSGTRLTVV.

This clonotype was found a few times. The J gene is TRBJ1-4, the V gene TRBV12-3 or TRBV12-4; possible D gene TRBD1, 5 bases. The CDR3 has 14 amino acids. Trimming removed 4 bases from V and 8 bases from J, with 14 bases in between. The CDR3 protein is CASSSQGGREKLFF. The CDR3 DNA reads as TGTGCCAGCAGTTCTCAGGGAGGGAGGGAAAAACTGTTTTTT.

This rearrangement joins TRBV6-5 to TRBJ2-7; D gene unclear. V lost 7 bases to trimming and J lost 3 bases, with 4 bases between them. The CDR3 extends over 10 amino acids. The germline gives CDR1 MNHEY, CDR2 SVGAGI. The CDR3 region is CASTDYEQYF. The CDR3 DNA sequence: TGTGCCAGCACTGACTACGAGCAGTACTTC.

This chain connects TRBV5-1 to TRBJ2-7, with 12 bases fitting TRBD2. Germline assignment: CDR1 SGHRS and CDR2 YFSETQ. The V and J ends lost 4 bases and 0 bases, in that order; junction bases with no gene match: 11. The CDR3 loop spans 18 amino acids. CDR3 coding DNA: TGCGCCAGCAGCGGGAAGACTAGCGGGGGAGCTAGCTCCTACGAGCAGTACTTC. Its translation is CASSGKTSGGASSYEQYF. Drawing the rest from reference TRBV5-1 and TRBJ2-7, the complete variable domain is KAGVTQTPRYLIKTRGQQVTLSCSPISGHRSVSWYQQTPGQGLQFLFEYFSETQRNKGNFPGRFSGRQFSNSRSEMNVSTLELGDSALYLCASSGKTSGGASSYEQYFGPGTRLTVT.